This TCR beta chain was identified in a study of regulatory T cells in long-lasting Graves disease. Sample time point: newly diagnosed GD, antithyroid drugs for less than 3 months. Preparation of the TCR library used RNA extracted from PBMCs. Study results and limitations: Persistent disease preferred TRBV28, TRBJ1-2 and TRBJ2-5; new disease, TRBV20-1 and TRBJ2-1. Shared public clonotypes totalled over 2,500 in persistent patients, compared with around 930 in new patients.

Combining iRepertoire HTBI primers with Arm-PCR of CDR3 regions, the authors built TCR beta libraries. Study processing details: Across all samples, about 60 TRBV segments and about 13 TRBJ segments were identified. TCRdb re-called the multiplex PCR reads with MiXCR, one entry per CDR3 protein. TCRdb, not the authors, supplied the V and J calls. The data show approximately 350,000 distinct CDR3 sequences, with about 12% seen just once and 15% to 20% held by the top ten. This clonotype appeared many times. The antigen is unknown. The CDR3 consists of 18 residues. V was clipped by 4 bases and J by 2 bases; unmatched bases: 8. Germline lookup yields CDR1 MNHEY and CDR2 SMNVEV (reference sequence). These data are also associated with another study on T cells in Graves' hyperthyroidism and ophthalmopathy. That paper notes: Most thyroid clonotypes expanded above 0.001 were also detected in blood.

This TCR derives from a woman aged 18-29 years with Graves disease. The source was peripheral blood mononuclear cells (PBMCs), collected at new diagnosis, from a patient treated with antithyroid drugs. This sequence joins TRBV27 and TRBJ2-1; 13 bases fit TRBD2. DNA for the CDR3: TGTGCCAGCAGTTCCCACCCGACTAGCGGGGGGCCCTACAATGAGCAGTTCTTC. Translated, it gives CASSSHPTSGGPYNEQFF.